The rows below give T cell receptor beta chains drawn from one sample of a study of blood T cell repertoires in COVID-19. Using immunoSEQ multiplex PCR, the repertoire was profiled, and TCRdb retains in-frame clones only, with some absent. In the table there are approximately 53,000 clones, about 85% of which are singletons. The sequenced sample consisted of peripheral blood. The receptors shown here come from a woman aged 80 or older with COVID-19, enrolled during active disease. The CDR3 runs from the conserved cysteine through the conserved F or W. Each record gives: J gene, clone size, V gene, CDR3 length, D gene, CDR3 protein, CDR3 DNA. The D gene is left open where the match is weak. Not all rows give a size; the values are once, few, many and, for expanded clones, a class.

TRBJ2-1,NA,TRBV18,15,TRBD1,CASSRGQVTYNEQFF,TGTGCCAGCTCCCGGGGACAGGTTACCTACAATGAGCAGTTCTTC
TRBJ1-1,few,TRBV12-3/TRBV12-4,13,NA,CASRSSGNTEAFF,TGTGCCAGCAGGTCCTCAGGGAACACTGAAGCTTTCTTT
TRBJ1-3,NA,TRBV29-1,15,NA,CSVQGQTTSGNTIYF,TGCAGCGTCCAAGGACAGACTACCTCTGGAAACACCATATATTTT
TRBJ2-7,NA,TRBV5-4,14,TRBD2,CASSSSGGAHEQYF,TGTGCCAGCAGCTCCAGCGGGGGGGCCCACGAGCAGTACTTC
TRBJ1-1,NA,TRBV5-1,13,NA,CASSPWLSAEAFF,TGCGCCAGCAGCCCCTGGTTGAGCGCTGAAGCTTTCTTT
TRBJ2-7,NA,TRBV19,13,NA,CASSAVGDYEQYF,TGTGCCAGTAGTGCAGTCGGGGACTACGAGCAGTACTTC
TRBJ1-5,NA,TRBV6-5,14,TRBD1,CASSPGGVNQPQHF,TGTGCCAGCAGCCCAGGGGGCGTCAATCAGCCCCAGCATTTT
TRBJ1-3,NA,TRBV12-3/TRBV12-4,11,NA,CASSQLGPIYF,TGTGCCAGCAGTCAACTAGGTCCGATATATTTT
TRBJ2-1,NA,TRBV4-1,16,TRBD1,CASSQDTGQGVNEQFF,TGCGCCAGCAGCCAAGATACCGGACAGGGAGTGAATGAGCAGTTCTTC
TRBJ1-2,NA,TRBV7-2,14,NA,CASSLENTNYGYTF,TGTGCCAGCAGCTTAGAAAACACGAACTATGGCTACACCTTC
TRBJ1-5,NA,TRBV20-1,13,NA,CSASRGVRQPQHF,TGCAGTGCTAGTCGGGGGGTACGTCAGCCCCAGCATTTT
TRBJ1-6,NA,TRBV11-2,14,NA,CASSRTVYNSPLHF,TGTGCCAGCAGCCGGACAGTCTATAATTCACCCCTCCACTTT
TRBJ2-7,NA,TRBV9,16,TRBD2,CASSEAAGGGAYEQYF,TGTGCCAGCAGCGAGGCGGCTGGCGGGGGGGCGTACGAGCAGTACTTC
TRBJ2-3,NA,TRBV29-1,13,NA,CSVGVGGTDTQYF,TGCAGCGTTGGTGTAGGGGGCACAGATACGCAGTATTTT
TRBJ1-1,NA,TRBV19,15,TRBD1,CASSVRTGVVTEAFF,TGTGCCAGTAGTGTACGGACAGGGGTTGTCACTGAAGCTTTCTTT
TRBJ2-7,few,TRBV27,12,NA,CASRIRGGEQYF,TGTGCCAGCAGAATAAGGGGGGGCGAGCAGTACTTC
TRBJ2-5,NA,TRBV27,18,TRBD2,CASSRIPSSGGALETQYF,TGTGCCAGCAGTCGTATCCCCTCTAGCGGGGGGGCCTTGGAGACCCAGTACTTC
TRBJ2-2,NA,TRBV19,14,NA,CASSIDHRSGELFF,TGTGCCAGTAGTATAGATCATAGGAGTGGGGAGCTGTTTTTT
TRBJ1-2,NA,TRBV15,15,NA,CATSRDPGQNYGYTF,TGTGCCACCAGCAGAGATCCCGGACAGAACTATGGCTACACCTTC
TRBJ2-5,NA,TRBV2,15,TRBD1,CASEPMDRFKETQYF,TGTGCCAGCGAGCCCATGGACAGGTTTAAAGAGACCCAGTACTTC
TRBJ1-1,NA,TRBV5-6,11,NA,CASSFGPEAFF,TGTGCCAGCAGCTTTGGGCCAGAAGCTTTCTTT
TRBJ1-1,NA,TRBV5-1,14,TRBD1,CASSSGTGGTEAFF,TGCGCCAGCAGCTCCGGGACAGGGGGTACTGAAGCTTTCTTT
TRBJ1-2,once,TRBV6-1,12,NA,CASSEQGFGYTF,TGTGCCAGCAGTGAACAGGGATTTGGCTACACCTTC
TRBJ2-2,once,TRBV21-1,20,NA,CASSKVFRVGRTTIPGELFF,TGTGCCAGCAGCAAAGTGTTTCGGGTGGGCAGGACGACTATCCCCGGGGAGCTGTTTTTT
TRBJ2-7,NA,TRBV5-1,14,NA,CASNRDGGNYEQYF,TGCGCCAGCAACCGGGACGGAGGGAATTACGAGCAGTACTTC
TRBJ1-1,few,TRBV4-2,15,NA,CASSSVRVTRTEAFF,TGTGCCAGCAGCTCAGTTCGGGTGACGCGCACTGAAGCTTTCTTT
TRBJ2-7,NA,TRBV30,13,TRBD2,CAWSRLAGNEQYF,TGTGCCTGGAGCAGGCTAGCGGGCAACGAGCAGTACTTC
TRBJ1-2,NA,TRBV29-1,12,NA,CSVAPGTYGYTF,TGCAGCGTTGCTCCGGGAACGTATGGCTACACCTTC
TRBJ2-5,NA,TRBV27,16,NA,CASSYRAGASLETQYF,TGTGCCAGCAGTTACCGGGCAGGGGCCAGTCTAGAGACCCAGTACTTC
TRBJ2-2,few,TRBV7-3,18,NA,CASSINGGWGSSTGELFF,TGTGCCAGCAGCATAAACGGGGGTTGGGGTTCGAGCACCGGGGAGCTGTTTTTT
TRBJ2-2,few,TRBV5-1,13,TRBD1,CASGTGSTGELFF,TGCGCCAGCGGGACAGGGAGCACCGGGGAGCTGTTTTTT
TRBJ1-6,NA,TRBV2,15,TRBD1,CASNRGDSYNSPLHF,TGTGCCAGCAACAGGGGTGACTCCTATAATTCACCCCTCCACTTT
TRBJ2-1,NA,TRBV2,11,NA,CASSEIYEQFF,TGTGCCAGCAGTGAAATCTATGAGCAGTTCTTC
TRBJ2-1,NA,TRBV6-6,13,TRBD1,CASSRDSYNEQFF,TGTGCCAGCAGCCGGGACAGCTACAATGAGCAGTTCTTC
TRBJ2-1,NA,TRBV3-1/TRBV3-2,14,NA,CASSGESSYNEQFF,TGTGCCAGCAGCGGGGAGAGCTCCTACAATGAGCAGTTCTTC